The next 30 T cell receptor beta chains were all read from a single sample in a study of blood T cell repertoires in COVID-19. The repertoire was sequenced with immunoSEQ multiplex PCR; TCRdb's copy has only in-frame clones and lacks some. The sample yields about 130,000 clones, more than 85% seen once. The sample comprised peripheral blood. Receptors were obtained from a man in his forties or fifties with active or convalescent COVID-19.

This chain connects TRBV7-2 to TRBJ2-5; 8 positions agree with TRBD2. Looked up from germline, CDR1 is SGHTA and CDR2 is FQGNSA. This CDR3 is built from 16 residues. Trimming took 4 bases from V and 5 from J; bases not matched to a gene: 12. The chain's CDR3 is CASSSAGRGGRETQYF. The CDR3 DNA reads TGTGCCAGCAGCTCGGCAGGTCGGGGGGGAAGGGAGACCCAGTACTTC.

The rearrangement uses TRBV2 and TRBJ1-2; 8 nucleotides line up with TRBD1. J was trimmed by 6 bases and V by 7 bases; bases with no gene match: 7. There are 13 residues in the CDR3. Germline V gene sequence: CDR1 SNHLY, CDR2 FYNNEI. This CDR3 is CASTRTGSDGYTF. CDR3 DNA: TGTGCCAGCACCCGGACAGGGAGCGATGGCTACACCTTC.

The chain has TRBV19 and TRBJ1-6, with D possibly TRBD1 on 5 matching bases. The CDR3 has 14 residues. Trimming left V 6 bases short and J 6 bases short, with 12 bases between. The germline gives CDR1 LNHDA, CDR2 SQIVND (reference sequence). DNA for the CDR3: TGTGCCAGTAGCAATGGGGCCGCTAATTCACCCCTCCACTTT. This codes for CASSNGAANSPLHF.

V gene TRBV4-3 combines with J gene TRBJ2-5; 11 bases line up with TRBD2. The CDR3 covers 16 residues. Trimming cost V 1 base and J 5 bases; bases outside gene matches: 6. Per germline, CDR1 LGHNA and CDR2 YSLEER. Here the CDR3 reads CASSQAASGGWETQYF. In DNA, the CDR3 is TGCGCCAGCAGCCAAGCGGCTAGCGGGGGGTGGGAGACCCAGTACTTC.

Concerning this clone itself: This same CDR3 is encoded by further DNA sequences in the sample. J is TRBJ2-3 and V is TRBV18, with D perhaps TRBD1 (6 bases). Germline V CDR1 and CDR2: KGHSH, LQKENI. The CDR3 totals 15 residues. V lost 2 bases and J 0 bases, leaving 9 bases between the germline ends. In DNA, the CDR3 is TGTGCCAGCTCACCAGGGCAGGGGAGCACAGATACGCAGTATTTT. Translating gives CASSPGQGSTDTQYF.

This chain uses TRBV5-4 with TRBJ2-7; 11 nucleotides line up with TRBD2. Looked up from germline, CDR1 is SGHNT and CDR2 is YYREEE (reference sequence). After removal of 3 bases from V and 2 bases from J, the junction contained 4 bases not matched to a gene. CDR3 size: 15 residues. In nucleotides, the CDR3 is TGTGCCAGCAGCTCCCCGGGACTAGCGGCCTACGAGCAGTACTTC. Residues: CASSSPGLAAYEQYF.

This chain joins TRBV4-1 and TRBJ1-1; 7 bases are shared with TRBD1. The CDR3 is 14 residues long. Per the germline V gene, CDR1 is MGHRA and CDR2 is YSYEKL. Unmatched junction bases numbered 10, after V lost 1 base and J lost 11 bases. This CDR3 reads CASSQARTGLGAFF. CDR3 sequence (DNA): TGCGCCAGCAGCCAAGCCCGGACAGGCCTAGGCGCTTTCTTT.

This chain connects TRBV30 to TRBJ2-7, with TRBD1 identical over 9 bases. The CDR3 spans 16 residues. The ends lost 4 bases at V and 6 bases at J; junction bases unmatched: 16. Germline V gives CDR1 GTSNPN, CDR2 SVGIG (reference sequence). CDR3 in DNA: TGTGCCTGGACCCAAACCCCGGGACAGGGTACCCGCGAGCAGTACTTC. Translating gives CAWTQTPGQGTREQYF.

This rearrangement joins TRBV18 to TRBJ2-2; 8 bases match TRBD1. The V gene end was trimmed by 3 bases and the J gene end by 5 bases; junction bases not matched to a gene: 5. Germline CDR1 is KGHSH and CDR2 is LQKENI. This CDR3 has 15 amino acids. This CDR3 is CASSPRQGWTGELFF. Here the CDR3 DNA reads TGTGCCAGCTCACCTCGACAGGGGTGGACCGGGGAGCTGTTTTTT.

This clone was observed once. The V call is TRBV6-6, the J call TRBJ2-4; 9 bases line up with TRBD1. The J segment lost 8 bases and the V segment lost 4 bases, leaving 6 bases of the junction unmatched. Germline CDR1 MNHNY, CDR2 SVGAGI (reference sequence). There are 14 residues in the CDR3. Written as DNA, the CDR3 is TGTGCCAGCAGTTTGAGACAGGGGGGAGACATTCAGTACTTC. This gives the protein CASSLRQGGDIQYF.

The rearrangement joins TRBV6-5 to TRBJ1-2; 7 bases fit TRBD1. This CDR3 has 15 amino acids. The ends lost 2 bases at V and 4 bases at J; junction bases unmatched: 7. Germline-derived CDR1 and CDR2 are MNHEY and SVGAGI. CDR3 loop: CASSYARDSIYGYTF. As DNA, the CDR3 is TGTGCCAGCAGTTACGCCCGGGACAGCATCTATGGCTACACCTTC.

The chain combines TRBV19 with TRBJ2-5; weak D call: TRBD1 (6 bases). V lost 4 bases to trimming and J lost 1 base, with 16 bases between them. CDR3 length: 16 amino acids. Per the germline V gene, CDR1 is LNHDA and CDR2 is SQIVND (reference sequence). CDR3 sequence reads: CASSTNRAGAQETQYF. The DNA of the CDR3 is TGTGCCAGTAGTACCAACAGGGCTGGGGCCCAAGAGACCCAGTACTTC.

This clone has just one count. The chain recombines TRBV19 with TRBJ2-2; tentatively, D is TRBD2 (5 bases). The ends were cut back, 1 base at V and 5 bases at J, with 11 bases in the middle. Per the germline V gene, CDR1 is LNHDA and CDR2 is SQIVND (reference sequence). The CDR3 is made up of 15 amino acids. The CDR3 protein is CASSIGGSGTGELFF. In DNA form, the CDR3 reads TGTGCCAGTAGTATAGGTGGGAGTGGAACCGGGGAGCTGTTTTTT.

The chain is built from TRBV5-6 and TRBJ1-1; D is unresolved. CDR3 length equals 12 residues. Germline lookup yields CDR1 SGHDT and CDR2 YYEEEE. V was cut by 0 bases and J by 4 bases, with 4 bases left in between. The CDR3 region is CASSLALTEAFF. The DNA for the CDR3 is TGTGCCAGCAGCTTGGCCCTCACTGAAGCTTTCTTT.

The chain uses TRBV13 and TRBJ2-7, with 9 bases lining up with TRBD1. V was pared by 5 bases and J by 5 bases, with 7 bases of the junction left unmatched. CDR1 is PRHDT and CDR2 is FYEKMQ in the germline V gene (reference sequence). The CDR3 contains 14 residues. CDR3 protein: CASSPDRGRHEQYF. For the CDR3, the DNA is TGTGCCAGCAGCCCGGACAGGGGAAGACACGAGCAGTACTTC.

This sequence joins TRBV21-1 and TRBJ2-5; TRBD2 is the table's D call, not checked against the DNA. TRBV21-1 is a pseudogene segment. The CDR3 consists of 15 residues. The CDR3: CASSKGAAAKETQYF. The CDR3 DNA follows: TGTGCCAGCAGCAAAGGCGCGGCAGCTAAAGAGACCCAGTACTTC.

The chain has TRBV6-5 and TRBJ2-7; 8 positions match TRBD1. The germline gives CDR1 MNHEY, CDR2 SVGAGI. V lost 5 bases and J lost 6; bases outside the gene matches: 9. This CDR3 is built from 14 residues. In DNA form, the CDR3 reads TGTGCCAGCAGTCCACCCCAGGGGGCGGGCGAGCAGTACTTC. It codes for CASSPPQGAGEQYF.

The chain is built from TRBV10-2 and TRBJ2-1; TRBD2 aligns across 9 bases. CDR3 length equals 14 residues. Losses at the gene ends were 6 bases for V and 14 bases for J; bases not matched to a gene: 14. Germline CDR1 WSHSY, CDR2 SAAADI. This chain's CDR3 is CASRLAGRSDGKFF. DNA of the CDR3: TGCGCCAGCAGACTAGCGGGCCGATCTGACGGGAAGTTCTTC.

This clone was detected only once. The chain links TRBV21-1 to TRBJ1-6; TRBD1, as called in the table, went unchecked against the DNA. TRBV21-1 is deemed a pseudogene. The CDR3 consists of 13 residues. The CDR3 DNA follows: TGTGCCAGCCCGGGACAGCCTAATTCACCCCTCCACTTT. It is translated as CASPGQPNSPLHF.

This clone is a singleton in its sample. The gene calls are TRBV18 and TRBJ2-1; 9 bases are shared with TRBD2. V was pared by 3 bases and J by 8 bases, with 11 bases of the junction left unmatched. Germline loops: CDR1 KGHSH, CDR2 LQKENI. The CDR3 runs 16 residues. CDR3 nucleotides: TGTGCCAGCTCACCTGAGATAGCGGGAGAGGACCATGAGCAGTTCTTC. As protein: CASSPEIAGEDHEQFF. The full variable domain, its missing parts supplied by reference TRBV18 and TRBJ2-1, is NAGVMQNPRHLVRRRGQEARLRCSPMKGHSHVYWYRQLPEEGLKFMVYLQKENIIDESGMPKERFSAEFPKEGPSILRIQQVVRGDSAAYFCASSPEIAGEDHEQFFGPGTRLTVL.

The sample holds one count of this clone. J is TRBJ2-1 and V is TRBV7-2; 8 nucleotides match TRBD2. Per germline, CDR1 SGHTA and CDR2 FQGNSA. V shed 4 bases and J 9 bases; nucleotides not matched to a gene: 8. This CDR3 region has 14 residues. Here the CDR3 DNA reads TGTGCCAGCAGCTGGGGACTAGTGAACACTGAGCAGTTCTTC. It specifies CASSWGLVNTEQFF.

The CDR3 here is CASSPLGEGDTQYF. The CDR3 DNA follows: TGTGCCAGCTCACCACTAGGGGAGGGAGATACGCAGTATTTT. V gene TRBV18 combines with J gene TRBJ2-3; 7 positions match TRBD2. The germline gives CDR1 KGHSH, CDR2 LQKENI. V gave up 1 base and J gave up 5 bases; unmatched junction bases: 3. This CDR3 spans 14 amino acids.

This clone is a singleton in its sample. The gene calls are TRBV19 and TRBJ2-1, with 15 bases identical to TRBD2. V shed 4 bases, J shed 9 bases, and the junction held 7 bases outside the gene matches. CDR1 is LNHDA and CDR2 is SQIVND in the germline V gene (reference sequence). The CDR3 runs 16 residues. The CDR3 DNA follows: TGTGCCAGTAGTACTGGGACTAGCGGGAGGCCTTTTGAGCAGTTCTTC. Protein: CASSTGTSGRPFEQFF.

The genes are TRBV5-8 and TRBJ2-3; D is possibly TRBD2 (5 bases). Germline-derived CDR1 and CDR2 are SGHTS and YDEGEE. V lost 3 bases to trimming and J lost 3 bases, with 8 bases between them. The CDR3 has 13 residues. CDR3 nucleotide sequence: TGTGCCAGCAGCTACCGGGGTACAGATACGCAGTATTTT. Its protein is CASSYRGTDTQYF.

This chain connects TRBV19 to TRBJ1-2; 12 nucleotides agree with TRBD1. Germline loops: CDR1 LNHDA, CDR2 SQIVND (reference sequence). J was trimmed by 7 bases and V by 9 bases; bases with no gene match: 9. The CDR3 totals 14 residues. CDR3 protein: CASKTGQGASGYTF. DNA for the CDR3: TGTGCCAGCAAAACGGGACAGGGGGCTTCTGGCTACACCTTC.

This chain uses TRBV12-5 with TRBJ2-7, with D possibly matching TRBD1 (6 bases). V was clipped by 7 bases and J by 4 bases, with 17 bases between them. The CDR3 has 14 amino acids. The germline gives CDR1 LGHNT, CDR2 FRNRAP. CDR3 residues: CASERPGAPYEQYF. CDR3 nucleotide sequence: TGTGCTAGTGAACGGCCAGGGGCCCCTTACGAGCAGTACTTC.

Here the CDR3 DNA reads TGCGCCAGCAGCCCACAAGGAACGGGACAAGAGACCCAGTACTTC. This encodes CASSPQGTGQETQYF. V is TRBV5-1 and J is TRBJ2-5; TRBD2 might be the D (5 bases). CDR3 length: 15 residues. The V end lost 4 bases, the J end lost 2 bases, and 15 bases lay between the germline ends. Germline V gene sequence: CDR1 SGHRS, CDR2 YFSETQ. Together with reference TRBV5-1 and TRBJ2-5, the CDR3 gives the full variable domain: KAGVTQTPRYLIKTRGQQVTLSCSPISGHRSVSWYQQTPGQGLQFLFEYFSETQRNKGNFPGRFSGRQFSNSRSEMNVSTLELGDSALYLCASSPQGTGQETQYFGPGTRLLVL.

J is TRBJ2-5 and V is TRBV14; a possible D gene is TRBD1 (5 bases). From germline, CDR1 is SGHDN and CDR2 FVKESK. With 4 bases removed from V and 5 bases from J, the gap between germline ends came to 14 bases. The CDR3 is 14 residues long. The CDR3 DNA is TGTGCCAGCAGCCGGGCGCAGGGCGTGGAGACCCAGTACTTC. This encodes CASSRAQGVETQYF.

This chain uses TRBV10-2 with TRBJ2-5; 8 bases match TRBD2. From germline, CDR1 is WSHSY and CDR2 SAAADI. The V and J ends lost 4 bases and 5 bases, in that order; junction bases with no gene match: 0. This CDR3 is built from 12 residues. Written as DNA, the CDR3 is TGCGCCAGCAGTGGACTAGCGGAGACCCAGTACTTC. It encodes CASSGLAETQYF.

V gene TRBV27 combines with J gene TRBJ1-5; TRBD1 aligns across 9 bases. V gave up 5 bases and J gave up 9 bases; unmatched junction bases: 5. Per germline, CDR1 MNHEY and CDR2 SMNVEV (reference sequence). CDR3 size: 13 residues. The CDR3 here is CASSPTGQGPQHF. CDR3 DNA: TGTGCCAGCAGTCCCACGGGACAGGGGCCCCAGCATTTT.